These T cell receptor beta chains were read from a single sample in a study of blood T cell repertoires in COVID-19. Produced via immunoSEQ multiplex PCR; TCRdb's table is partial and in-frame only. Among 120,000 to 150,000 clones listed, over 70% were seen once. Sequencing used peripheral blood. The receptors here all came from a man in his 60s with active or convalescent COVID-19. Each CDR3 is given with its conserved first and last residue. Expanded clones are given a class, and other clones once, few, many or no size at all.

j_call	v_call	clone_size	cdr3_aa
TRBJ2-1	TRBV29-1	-	CSVEDGDRYNEQFF
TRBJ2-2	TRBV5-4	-	CASSLAGGRVAGELFF
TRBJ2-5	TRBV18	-	CASSPRGGAGLRETQYF
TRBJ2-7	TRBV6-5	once	CASSRQRQGAGEQYF
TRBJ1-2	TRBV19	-	CASSEQAHGGYTF
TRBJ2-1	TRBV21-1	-	CASSKVDRPKGNEQFF
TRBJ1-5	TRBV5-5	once	CASSLTGTGINQPQHF
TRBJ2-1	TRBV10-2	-	CASSVSGGYNEQFF
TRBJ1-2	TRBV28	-	CASRPGGTYGYTF
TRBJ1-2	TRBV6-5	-	CASSRTGTGNYGYTF
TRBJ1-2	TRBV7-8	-	CASSLDSGNYGYTF
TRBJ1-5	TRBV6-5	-	CASTRTGGDYQPQHF
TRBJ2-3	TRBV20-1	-	CSASTTSTDTQYF
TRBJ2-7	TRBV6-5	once	CASRATGNYEQYF
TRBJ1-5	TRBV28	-	CASSPPGEGLSNQPQHF
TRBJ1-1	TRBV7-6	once	CASSPILNTEAFF
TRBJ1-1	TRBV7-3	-	CASSIGQKNTEAFF
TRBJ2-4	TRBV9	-	CASSVGLAGASKNIQYF
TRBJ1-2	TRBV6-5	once	CAIVASQGVGYTF
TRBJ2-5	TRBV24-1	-	CATSDPGQGGGETQYF
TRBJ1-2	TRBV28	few	CASSSGKHGYTF
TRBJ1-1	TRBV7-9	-	CASSPPGTGAFF
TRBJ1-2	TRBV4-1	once	CASSQDHAVYGYTF
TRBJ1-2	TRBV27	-	CASSLYPGGYYGYTF
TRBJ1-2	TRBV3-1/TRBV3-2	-	CASSQVSPYGYTF
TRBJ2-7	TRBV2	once	CASSAAPWTGDEQYF
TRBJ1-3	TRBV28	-	CASSLRGQVGNTIYF
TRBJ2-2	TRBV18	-	CASSPRQTSGRAGELFF
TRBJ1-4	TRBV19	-	CASSATGTNEKLFF
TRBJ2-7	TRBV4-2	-	CASSQELAGPSYEQYF
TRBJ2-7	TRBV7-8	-	CASSLGGPGQGYEQYF
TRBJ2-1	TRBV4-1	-	CASRYGLADYNEQFF
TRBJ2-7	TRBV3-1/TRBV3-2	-	CASSPTSGYEQYF
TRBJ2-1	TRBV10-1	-	CASSPGTSGRNEQFF
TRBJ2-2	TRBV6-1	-	CASSEGGRATGELFF
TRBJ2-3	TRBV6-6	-	CASSYGTGGYTDTQYF
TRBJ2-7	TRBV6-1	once	CASSEALTYEQYF
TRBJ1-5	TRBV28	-	CASSWRNQPQHF
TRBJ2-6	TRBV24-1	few	CATSDLPPSSGANVLTF
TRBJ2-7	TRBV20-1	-	CSATRLHEQYF
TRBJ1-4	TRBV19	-	CATVDRGRGEKLFF
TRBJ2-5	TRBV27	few	CASSLIPERLETQYF
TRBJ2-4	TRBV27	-	CASSGYSTYKNIQYF
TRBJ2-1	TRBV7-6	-	CASSSTGVGVGGEQFF
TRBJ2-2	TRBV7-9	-	CASSLWGDTGELFF
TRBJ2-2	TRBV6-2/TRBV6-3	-	CASSYKPGLAGVTGELFF
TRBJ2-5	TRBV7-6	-	CASSLSGRGPETQYF
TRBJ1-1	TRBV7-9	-	CASSPRQRMNTEAFF
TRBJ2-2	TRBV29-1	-	CSVERGVNTGELFF
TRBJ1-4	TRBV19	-	CASRGGQGNEKLFF
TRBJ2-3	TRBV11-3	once	CASSLASGISGTDTQYF
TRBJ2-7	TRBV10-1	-	CASRDSGSSHEQYF
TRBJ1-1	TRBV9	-	CASSVDGESGIFEAFF
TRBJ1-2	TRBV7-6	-	CASSLGQGAGGYTF
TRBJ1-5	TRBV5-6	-	CASNSGGKSNQPQHF
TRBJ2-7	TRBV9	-	CASSVTGSPYEQYF
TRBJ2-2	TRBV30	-	CAPPPGGRAPGELFF
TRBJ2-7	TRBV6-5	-	CAGGTYEQYF
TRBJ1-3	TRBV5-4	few	CASSRTGGSGNTIYF
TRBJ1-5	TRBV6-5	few	CASSLGGSNQPQHF